Shown below are 13 T cell receptor beta chains from a single sample sequenced in a study of shared clonotypes between healthy human individuals. Assay used: immunoSEQ multiplex PCR; TCRdb lists only in-frame clones, some missing. Of roughly 2,500,000 clones listed, more than 85% are singletons. Sequences were obtained from naive CD4+ T cells from PBMCs. Noted subset: CD45RA+ positively selected. The receptors shown here come from a young man in good health. Some clones in this sample may be carry-over from other donors' samples.

V and J are TRBV27 and TRBJ1-5; 12 bases map to TRBD1. The CDR3 consists of 18 residues. V dropped 3 bases and J dropped 2; count of bases not matched to a gene: 8. CDR1 and CDR2 from the germline V gene are MNHEY and SMNVEV (reference sequence). CDR3 sequence (DNA): TGTGCCAGCAGTTTGTCCGGGACAGGGGGCAAGGGCAATCAGCCCCAGCATTTT. As protein: CASSLSGTGGKGNQPQHF.

For this clone: Other DNA sequences in the sample encode the same CDR3. The chain has TRBV28 and TRBJ2-7; D is perhaps TRBD2 (6 bases). V shed 4 bases and J shed 2 bases, with 12 bases lying between them. The CDR3 contains 14 residues. In germline, CDR1 is MDHEN, CDR2 SYDVKM. In nucleotides, the CDR3 is TGTGCCAGCAGTTCCCCCGGAGGGACCTACGAGCAGTACTTC. Translated: CASSSPGGTYEQYF.

As for this clone: The germline gene is not matched at one end of the junction; a read error may be the cause. The J gene is TRBJ1-1, the V gene TRBV20-1, with D maybe TRBD1 (5 bases). Germline V gene sequence: CDR1 DFQATT, CDR2 SNEGSKA (reference sequence). The CDR3 runs 8 residues. The CDR3 nucleotides are TGCAGTGCCAGTACCGGGACCTTT. Its translation is CSASTGTF.

The chain recombines TRBV28 with TRBJ2-3, with 11 nucleotides matching TRBD2. V lost 6 bases and J lost 3; bases outside the gene matches: 2. CDR3 size: 14 residues. Germline V gene lookup returns CDR1 MDHEN and CDR2 SYDVKM. The CDR3 nucleotides are TGTGCCAGCAGACTAGCGGGAGCTACAGATACGCAGTATTTT. It specifies CASRLAGATDTQYF.

The chain joins TRBV2 to TRBJ2-2; 9 bases are shared with TRBD2. Trimming cost V 5 bases and J 1 base; bases outside gene matches: 2. The CDR3 is 15 amino acids. The germline V gene encodes CDR1 SNHLY and CDR2 FYNNEI. The chain's CDR3 is CASSPSGKNTGELFF. The CDR3, as DNA: TGTGCCAGCAGTCCTAGCGGGAAGAACACCGGGGAGCTGTTTTTT.

The chain joins TRBV2 to TRBJ1-3; D is possibly TRBD1 (5 bases). This CDR3 comprises 13 residues. Germline V gene sequence: CDR1 SNHLY, CDR2 FYNNEI. The V gene lost 5 bases and the J gene lost 6 bases, with 11 bases spanning the gap. The CDR3 spells CASSTGVVNTIYF. The CDR3 nucleotides read TGTGCCAGCAGTACGGGGGTTGTAAACACCATATATTTT.

This clone is a singleton in its sample. The chain is built from TRBV2 and TRBJ1-1, with D uncertain. CDR3 length equals 12 residues. V gave up 3 bases and J gave up 11 bases, with 13 bases separating them. Germline V gene lookup returns CDR1 SNHLY and CDR2 FYNNEI. This chain's CDR3 is CASSDLRAIAFF. The DNA for the CDR3 is TGTGCCAGCAGTGACTTGCGGGCGATTGCTTTCTTT. Full variable domain (missing parts from reference TRBV2 and TRBJ1-1): EPEVTQTPSHQVTQMGQEVILRCVPISNHLYFYWYRQILGQKVEFLVSFYNNEISEKSEIFDDQFSVERPDGSNFTLKIRSTKLEDSAMYFCASSDLRAIAFFGQGTRLTVV.

V usage is TRBV28 and J usage is TRBJ1-4; no firm D call. The V gene lost 10 bases and the J gene lost 8 bases, with 8 bases spanning the gap. The CDR3 has 10 amino acids. Germline V gene lookup returns CDR1 MDHEN and CDR2 SYDVKM. CDR3 sequence reads: CAILGEKLFF. The CDR3 nucleotides are TGTGCCATACTGGGGGAAAAACTGTTTTTT. The full variable domain, its missing parts supplied by reference TRBV28 and TRBJ1-4, is DVKVTQSSRYLVKRTGEKVFLECVQDMDHENMFWYRQDPGLGLRLIYFSYDVKMKEKGDIPEGYSVSREKKERFSLILESASTNQTSMYLCAILGEKLFFGSGTQLSVL.

The chain is built from TRBV9 and TRBJ1-5; D is uncertain. V gave up 0 bases and J gave up 4 bases, with 11 bases separating them. Germline CDR1 is SGDLS and CDR2 is YYNGEE. The CDR3 contains 15 residues. The CDR3 spells CASSVGGGRNQPQHF. CDR3 nucleotides: TGTGCCAGCAGCGTAGGGGGAGGAAGGAATCAGCCCCAGCATTTT. The complete variable domain, with remaining parts taken from reference TRBV9 and TRBJ1-5, reads DSGVTQTPKHLITATGQRVTLRCSPRSGDLSVYWYQQSLDQGLQFLIQYYNGEERAKGNILERFSAQQFPDLHSELNLSSLELGDSALYFCASSVGGGRNQPQHFGDGTRLSIL.

DNA for the CDR3: TGTGCCAGCAGCTACGGACCAAGGGGGCAGTACTTC. It codes for CASSYGPRGQYF. The V call is TRBV28, the J call TRBJ2-7, with D possibly matching TRBD1 (5 bases). The CDR3 extends over 12 amino acids. The V end lost 6 bases, the J end lost 9 bases, and 15 bases lay between the germline ends. Per the germline V gene, CDR1 is MDHEN and CDR2 is SYDVKM.

V and J are TRBV4-3 and TRBJ1-2; D unresolved. The V end lost 0 bases, the J end lost 4 bases, and 6 bases lay between the germline ends. This CDR3 spans 13 amino acids. In germline, CDR1 is LGHNA, CDR2 YSLEER. CDR3 residues: CASSQDGSYGYTF. CDR3 in DNA: TGCGCCAGCAGCCAAGACGGGTCCTATGGCTACACCTTC.

V usage is TRBV5-1 and J usage is TRBJ1-4; D is undetermined. V lost 4 bases to trimming and J lost 6 bases, with 13 bases between them. Germline lookup yields CDR1 SGHRS and CDR2 YFSETQ. The CDR3 is made up of 14 amino acids. This chain's CDR3 is CASSPLGPDEKLFF. The DNA for the CDR3 is TGCGCCAGCAGCCCCCTTGGGCCTGATGAAAAACTGTTTTTT.

The chain combines TRBV6-1 with TRBJ2-7, with TRBD1 matching 10 bases. The V gene end was trimmed by 0 bases and the J gene end by 3 bases; junction bases not matched to a gene: 5. CDR3 size: 16 residues. Germline V CDR1 and CDR2: MNHNS, SASEGT. The CDR3 loop reads CASSEAPGQGLYEQYF. CDR3 in DNA: TGTGCCAGCAGTGAAGCCCCGGGACAGGGGCTCTACGAGCAGTACTTC.